This T cell receptor (beta chain) came from a study of shared T cell receptors in the human thymus. The CDR3 has 16 amino acids. Germline loops: CDR1 MGHRA, CDR2 YSYEKL. V was clipped by 2 bases and J by 7 bases, with 20 bases between them. This table comes from immunoSEQ multiplex PCR, and its TCRdb copy is limited to in-frame clones, with some not included. This sample has some 760,000 clones, with 80% to 90% found just once. The same sample was also used in a study of human thymus T cells. That source reports: Samples came from healthy Finnish infants during open corrective cardiac surgery. Thymus specimens were resections from corrective heart surgery. Repertoires from thymus and blood appeared to show biased V and J gene usage. Among unrelated individuals, related research reported thymic repertoires that overlapped highly.

The chain couples TRBV4-1 to TRBJ1-1, with D perhaps matching TRBD1 (5 bases). This sequence was found in a girl under three years old with a congenital heart defect. The sample consisted of thymocytes. DNA of the CDR3: TGCGCCAGCAGCCAACGTCCCCTCGACAGTTTTTATGAAGCTTTCTTT. This codes for CASSQRPLDSFYEAFF.